This T cell receptor beta chain was captured by sequencing in a study of molecular identifiers for immune sequencing clone quantification. The wider study: Naive CD8 RNA (roughly 18,000 or 92,000 cells) was divided into five aliquots, with four sequenced. Regarding the study as a whole: Detectable among around 1 million naive cells, according to reports, was Jurkat TCR RNA spiked in from one cell.

Bulk TCR libraries used previously described methods and listed TCR primers. Using its own MiXCR run on the PCR reads, TCRdb lists one record per CDR3 protein. The data hold some 590,000 distinct CDR3 sequences, with roughly 25% observed a single time. About this clonotype itself: As yet, its antigen is unknown.

The CDR3 loop spans 14 amino acids. Trimming took off 5 bases at V and 5 bases at J, with 16 bases between the two ends. The germline gives CDR1 MDHEN, CDR2 SYDVKM. The receptor's source is a human donor in good health. Some libraries in this study had Jurkat cell RNA spiked in. The chain joins TRBV28 to TRBJ2-7, with a possible D match to TRBD1 (6 bases). Sequencing used naive CD8+ T cells from blood, with Jurkat cell RNA spiked in. Subset specified: FACS-sorted CD8+CD4-CCR7+CD45RA+ naive T cells. CDR3 DNA: TGTGCCAGCAGTCCGTCCCGGGACACCCACGAGCAGTACTTC. Translated, it gives CASSPSRDTHEQYF. The full variable domain, completed using reference TRBV28 and TRBJ2-7, is DVKVTQSSRYLVKRTGEKVFLECVQDMDHENMFWYRQDPGLGLRLIYFSYDVKMKEKGDIPEGYSVSREKKERFSLILESASTNQTSMYLCASSPSRDTHEQYFGPGTRLTVT.